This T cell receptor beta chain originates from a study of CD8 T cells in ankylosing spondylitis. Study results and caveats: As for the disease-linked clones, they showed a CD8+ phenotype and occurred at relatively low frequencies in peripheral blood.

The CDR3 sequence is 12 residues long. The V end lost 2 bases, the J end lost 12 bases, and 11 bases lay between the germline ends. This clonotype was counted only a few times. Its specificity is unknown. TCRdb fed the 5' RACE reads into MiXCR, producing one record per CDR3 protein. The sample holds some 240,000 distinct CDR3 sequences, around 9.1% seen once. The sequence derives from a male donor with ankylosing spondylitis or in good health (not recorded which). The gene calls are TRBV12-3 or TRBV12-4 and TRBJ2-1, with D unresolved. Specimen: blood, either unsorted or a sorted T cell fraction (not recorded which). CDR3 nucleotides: TGTGCCAGCAGTTTATCCCTGGGGATGCAGTTCTTC. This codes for CASSLSLGMQFF.